This T cell receptor (beta chain) originates from a study of neurological immune-mediated disorders. With respect to this clonotype: A much more abundant neighbour one base away suggests this may be a read error.

The cDNA came from 5'RACE with 10-nucleotide random UMIs. TCRdb reprocessed the 5' RACE reads with MiXCR, giving one entry per CDR3 protein. The table lists about 95,000 distinct CDR3 sequences, around 3.3% of them singletons, with 6% in the top ten. The sequenced sample consisted of PBMCs. The clonotype was recovered from a woman between 18 and 30 years old with multiple sclerosis.

The CDR3 reads CASSLEGGEYNEQFF. The CDR3 coding sequence is TGTGCCAGCAGTCTAGAGGGAGGGGAGTACAATGAGCAGTTCTTC. V gene TRBV6-2 or TRBV6-3 combines with J gene TRBJ2-1; TRBD2 agrees at 7 bases. Germline V gives CDR1 MNHEY, CDR2 SVGEGT. The CDR3 has 15 residues. V was clipped by 5 bases and J by 4 bases; unmatched bases: 8.